The clone carrying this T cell receptor beta chain was seen more than once but under ten times. A much bigger clone sits one base away, suggesting this may be a read error. These data belong to a study of T cells in Graves' hyperthyroidism and ophthalmopathy. The CDR3 loop spans 11 amino acids. CDR1 is DFQATT, CDR2 SNEGSKA, per germline (reference sequence). TCR beta CDR3 regions were amplified from RNA transcripts. TCR CDR3 regions were first amplified by RT-PCR with HTBI primers. TCRdb recomputed calls from the multiplex PCR reads with MiXCR, one row per CDR3 protein. The sample records fewer than 550,000 distinct CDR3 sequences, around 22% being singletons.

The chain combines TRBV20-1 with TRBJ2-5, with a weak D call TRBD2 (6 bases). The specimen sequenced was blood. This TCR came from a young woman with Graves' ophthalmopathy. The CDR3 sequence is CSAGGRETKYF. The CDR3, as DNA: TGCAGTGCGGGAGGAAGGGAGACCAAGTACTTC.